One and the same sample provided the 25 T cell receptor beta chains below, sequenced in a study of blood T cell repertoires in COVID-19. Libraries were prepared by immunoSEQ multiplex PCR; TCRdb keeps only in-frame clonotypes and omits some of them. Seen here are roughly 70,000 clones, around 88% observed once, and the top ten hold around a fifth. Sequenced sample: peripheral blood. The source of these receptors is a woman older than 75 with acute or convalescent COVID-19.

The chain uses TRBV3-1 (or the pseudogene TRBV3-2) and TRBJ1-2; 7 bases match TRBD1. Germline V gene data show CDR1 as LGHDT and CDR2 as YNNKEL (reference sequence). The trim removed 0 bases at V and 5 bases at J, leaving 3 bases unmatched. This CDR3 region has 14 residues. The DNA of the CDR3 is TGTGCCAGCAGCCAAGAAACAGGGGTATATGGCTACACCTTC. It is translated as CASSQETGVYGYTF.

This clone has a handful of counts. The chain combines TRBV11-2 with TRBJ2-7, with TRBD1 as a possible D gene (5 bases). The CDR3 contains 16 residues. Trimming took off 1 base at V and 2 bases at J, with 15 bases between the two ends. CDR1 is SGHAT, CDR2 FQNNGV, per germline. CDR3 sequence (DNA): TGTGCCAGCAGCTTAGGAGGCACAGGCCCTACCTACGAGCAGTACTTC. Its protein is CASSLGGTGPTYEQYF.

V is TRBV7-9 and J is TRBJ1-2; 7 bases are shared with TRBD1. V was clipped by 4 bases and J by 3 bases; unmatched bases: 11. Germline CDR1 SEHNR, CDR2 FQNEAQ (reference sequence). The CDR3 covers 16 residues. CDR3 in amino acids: CASSSSKKGADYGYTF. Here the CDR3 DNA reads TGTGCCAGCAGCTCTTCGAAGAAGGGGGCTGACTATGGCTACACCTTC.

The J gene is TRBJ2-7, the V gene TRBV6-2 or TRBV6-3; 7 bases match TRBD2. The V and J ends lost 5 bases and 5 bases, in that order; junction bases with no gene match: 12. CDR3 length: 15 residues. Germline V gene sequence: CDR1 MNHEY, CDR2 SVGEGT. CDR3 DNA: TGTGCCAGCAGTATCTTTCAGGGAGGGGTCGACGAGCAGTACTTC. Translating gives CASSIFQGGVDEQYF.

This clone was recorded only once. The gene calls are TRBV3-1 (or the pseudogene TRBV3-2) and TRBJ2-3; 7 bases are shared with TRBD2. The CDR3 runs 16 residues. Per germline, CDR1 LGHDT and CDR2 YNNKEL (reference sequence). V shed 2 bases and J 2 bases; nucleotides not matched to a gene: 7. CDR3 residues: CASSQKMGGYTDTQYF. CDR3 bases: TGTGCCAGCAGCCAAAAAATGGGGGGGTACACAGATACGCAGTATTTT.

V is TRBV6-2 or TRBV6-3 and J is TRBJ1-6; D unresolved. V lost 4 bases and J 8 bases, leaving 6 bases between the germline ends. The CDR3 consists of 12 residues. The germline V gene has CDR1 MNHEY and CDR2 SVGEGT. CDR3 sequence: CASSWADSPLHF. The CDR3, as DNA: TGTGCCAGCAGTTGGGCTGATTCACCCCTCCACTTT.

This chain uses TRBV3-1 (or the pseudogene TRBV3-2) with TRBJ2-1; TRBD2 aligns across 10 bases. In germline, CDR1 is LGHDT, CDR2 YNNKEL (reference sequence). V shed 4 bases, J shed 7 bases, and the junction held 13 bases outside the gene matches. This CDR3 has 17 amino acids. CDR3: CASSLGPAGGPTNEQFF. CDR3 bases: TGTGCCAGCAGCCTCGGGCCAGCGGGGGGGCCTACGAATGAGCAGTTCTTC.

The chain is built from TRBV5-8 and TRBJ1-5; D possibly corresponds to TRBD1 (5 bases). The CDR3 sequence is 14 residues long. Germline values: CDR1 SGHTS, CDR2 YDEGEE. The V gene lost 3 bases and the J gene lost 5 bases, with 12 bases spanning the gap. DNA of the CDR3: TGTGCCAGCAGCTCTGGGCAGGGTCATCAGCCCCAGCATTTT. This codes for CASSSGQGHQPQHF.

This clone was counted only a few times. The CDR3 coding sequence is TGTGCCAGCAGTCCAGGCGGGCTAGTCGGGTACAATGAGCAGTTCTTC. Its translation is CASSPGGLVGYNEQFF. The rearrangement links TRBV7-8 to TRBJ2-1; tentatively, D is TRBD2 (5 bases). This CDR3 comprises 16 residues. CDR1 SGHVS and CDR2 FQNEAQ come from the germline V gene. V was pared by 6 bases and J by 4 bases, with 19 bases between.

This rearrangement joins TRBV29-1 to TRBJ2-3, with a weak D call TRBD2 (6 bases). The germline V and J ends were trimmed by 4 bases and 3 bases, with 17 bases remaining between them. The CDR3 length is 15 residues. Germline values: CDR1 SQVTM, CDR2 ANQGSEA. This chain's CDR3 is CSVAGEGRGTDTQYF. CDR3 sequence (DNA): TGCAGCGTTGCGGGGGAAGGGCGGGGAACAGATACGCAGTATTTT.

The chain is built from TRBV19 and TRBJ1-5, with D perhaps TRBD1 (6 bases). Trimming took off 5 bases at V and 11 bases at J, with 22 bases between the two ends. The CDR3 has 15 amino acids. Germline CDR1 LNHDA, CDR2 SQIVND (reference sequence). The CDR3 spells CASSSPGAGRESQHF. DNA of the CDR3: TGTGCCAGTAGTTCCCCGGGGGCCGGGAGGGAGTCCCAGCATTTT. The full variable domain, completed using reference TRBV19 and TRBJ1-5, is DGGITQSPKYLFRKEGQNVTLSCEQNLNHDAMYWYRQDPGQGLRLIYYSQIVNDFQKGDIAEGYSVSREKKESFPLTVTSAQKNPTAFYLCASSSPGAGRESQHFGDGTRLSIL.

The CDR3 nucleotides are TGTGCCAGCAGCCCCCGCGCTTGGTCCAACAATGAGCAGTTCTTC. Its protein product is CASSPRAWSNNEQFF. The rearrangement links TRBV9 to TRBJ2-1; D gene unclear. V was pared by 4 bases and J by 5 bases, with 16 bases between. Germline CDR1 is SGDLS and CDR2 is YYNGEE. The CDR3 is 15 amino acids.

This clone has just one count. The CDR3 DNA follows: TGTGCCAGCAGTCAGCGGGAGGTCAATGAGCAGTTCTTC. Translated: CASSQREVNEQFF. The chain uses TRBV12-3 or TRBV12-4 and TRBJ2-1, with 9 bases fitting TRBD2. Trimming cost V 5 bases and J 6 bases; bases outside gene matches: 2. The CDR3 loop spans 13 amino acids.

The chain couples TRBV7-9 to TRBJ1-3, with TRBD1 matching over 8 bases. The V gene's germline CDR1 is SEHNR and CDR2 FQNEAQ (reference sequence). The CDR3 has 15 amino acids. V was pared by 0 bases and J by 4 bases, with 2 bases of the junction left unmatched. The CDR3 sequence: CASSLATGAGNTIYF. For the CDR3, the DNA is TGTGCCAGCAGCTTAGCGACAGGGGCAGGAAACACCATATATTTT.

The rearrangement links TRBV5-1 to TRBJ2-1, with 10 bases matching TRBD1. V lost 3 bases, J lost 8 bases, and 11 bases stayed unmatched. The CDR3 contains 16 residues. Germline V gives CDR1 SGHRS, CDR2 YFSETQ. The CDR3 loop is CASSYAGQGNRDEQFF. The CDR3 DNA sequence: TGCGCCAGCAGCTATGCGGGACAGGGGAATAGGGATGAGCAGTTCTTC.

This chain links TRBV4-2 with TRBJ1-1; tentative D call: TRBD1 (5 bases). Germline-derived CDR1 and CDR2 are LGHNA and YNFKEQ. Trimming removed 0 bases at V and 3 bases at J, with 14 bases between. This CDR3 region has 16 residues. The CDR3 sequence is CASSQDGGAVDTEAFF. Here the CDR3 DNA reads TGTGCCAGCAGCCAAGATGGCGGGGCGGTCGACACTGAAGCTTTCTTT.

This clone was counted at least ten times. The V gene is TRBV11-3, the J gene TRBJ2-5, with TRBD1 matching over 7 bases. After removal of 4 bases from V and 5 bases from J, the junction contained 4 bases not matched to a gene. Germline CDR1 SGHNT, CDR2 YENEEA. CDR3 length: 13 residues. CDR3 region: CASSSTGLETQYF. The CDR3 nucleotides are TGTGCCAGCAGCTCGACAGGGTTGGAGACCCAGTACTTC.

The chain's CDR3 is CASSPGQRTGELFF. The DNA of the CDR3 is TGTGCCAGCAGCCCGGGACAGCGCACCGGGGAGCTGTTTTTT. This chain links TRBV7-8 with TRBJ2-2; 7 positions match TRBD1. The CDR3 runs to 14 residues. Germline trimming cut 5 bases from V and 4 bases from J; bases unmatched to any gene: 4. Germline assignment: CDR1 SGHVS and CDR2 FQNEAQ.

DNA for the CDR3: TGTGCCAGCAGCCCCGGACTCACTGAAGCTTTCTTT. It encodes CASSPGLTEAFF. This chain connects TRBV5-8 to TRBJ1-1; D ambiguous. Germline CDR1 reads SGHTS; CDR2 reads YDEGEE. Trimming pared 4 bases from V and 4 bases from J, leaving 8 bases between. The CDR3 has 12 amino acids.

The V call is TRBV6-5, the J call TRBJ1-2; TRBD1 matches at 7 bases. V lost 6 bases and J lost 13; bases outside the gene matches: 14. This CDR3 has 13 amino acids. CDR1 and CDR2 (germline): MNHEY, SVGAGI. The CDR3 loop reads CASSLMRGQGGTF. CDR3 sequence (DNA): TGTGCCAGCAGCCTCATGAGGGGGCAGGGAGGCACCTTC.

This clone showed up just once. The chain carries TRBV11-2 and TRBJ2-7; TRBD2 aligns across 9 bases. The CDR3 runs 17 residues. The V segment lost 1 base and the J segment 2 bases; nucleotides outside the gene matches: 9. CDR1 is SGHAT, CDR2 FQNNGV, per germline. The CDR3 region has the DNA TGTGCCAGCAGCTTAGGATCCAGGACTAGCGCAACCTACGAGCAGTACTTC. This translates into CASSLGSRTSATYEQYF.

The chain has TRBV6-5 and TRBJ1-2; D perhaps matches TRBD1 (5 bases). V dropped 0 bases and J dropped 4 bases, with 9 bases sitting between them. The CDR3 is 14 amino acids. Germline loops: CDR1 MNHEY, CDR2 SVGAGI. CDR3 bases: TGTGCCAGCAGTTACTCGGGGGGTCTCTATGGCTACACCTTC. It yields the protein CASSYSGGLYGYTF.

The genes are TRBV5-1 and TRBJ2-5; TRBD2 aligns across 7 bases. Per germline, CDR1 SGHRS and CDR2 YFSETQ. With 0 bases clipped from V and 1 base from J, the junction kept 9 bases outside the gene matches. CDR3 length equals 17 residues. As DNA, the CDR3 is TGCGCCAGCAGCTTGGCCATCGGGACTACCCTCCAAGAGACCCAGTACTTC. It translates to CASSLAIGTTLQETQYF.

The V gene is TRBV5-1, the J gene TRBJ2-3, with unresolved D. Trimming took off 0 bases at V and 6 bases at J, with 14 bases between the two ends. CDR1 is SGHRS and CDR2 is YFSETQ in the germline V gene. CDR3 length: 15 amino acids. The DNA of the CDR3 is TGCGCCAGCAGCTTGGGACCCACGACGGAGGATACGCAGTATTTT. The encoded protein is CASSLGPTTEDTQYF.

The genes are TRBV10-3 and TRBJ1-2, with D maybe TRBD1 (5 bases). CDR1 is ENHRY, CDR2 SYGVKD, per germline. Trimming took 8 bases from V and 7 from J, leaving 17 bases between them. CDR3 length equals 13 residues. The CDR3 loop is CAIAGGELPGYTF. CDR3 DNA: TGTGCCATCGCGGGGGGAGAATTACCTGGCTACACCTTC.